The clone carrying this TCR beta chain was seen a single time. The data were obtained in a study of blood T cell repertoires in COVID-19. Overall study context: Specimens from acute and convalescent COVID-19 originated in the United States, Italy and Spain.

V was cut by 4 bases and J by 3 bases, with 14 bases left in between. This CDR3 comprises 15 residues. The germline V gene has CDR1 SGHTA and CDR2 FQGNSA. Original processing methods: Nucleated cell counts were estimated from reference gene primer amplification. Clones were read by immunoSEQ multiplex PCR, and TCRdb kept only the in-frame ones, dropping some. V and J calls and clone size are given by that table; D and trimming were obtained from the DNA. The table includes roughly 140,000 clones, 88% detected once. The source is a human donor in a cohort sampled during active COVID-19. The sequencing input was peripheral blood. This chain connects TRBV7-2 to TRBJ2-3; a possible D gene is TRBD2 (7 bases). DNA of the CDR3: TGTGCCAGCAGCTACGGGGGGCCGGGGACAGATACGCAGTATTTT. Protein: CASSYGGPGTDTQYF.